Described below is a single T cell receptor beta chain sequence and its context. The antigen remains unidentified. It was with 60 Vbeta and 13 Jbeta primers that the PCR ran. Produced via immunoSEQ multiplex PCR; TCRdb's table is partial and in-frame only. This sample carries over 150,000 clones, 60% to 85% of them seen once, and the ten largest clones take approximately 1.5%. This sample is part of a study of cytomegalovirus exposure and HLA in healthy donors. This CDR3 has 14 residues. Germline assignment: CDR1 SGDLS and CDR2 YYNGEE. Trimming cost V 4 bases and J 0 bases, with 11 bases left between them. General study findings and limits: Researchers reported that a few CMV-associated chains were confirmed in vitro as CMV antigen-specific. The HLA-A and HLA-B alleles of most subjects were reportedly predicted accurately from TCR beta sequences. The investigators catalogued 150 to 200 TCR beta chains as cytomegalovirus-associated. When analyzed later, the rates of TCR association showed variation by HLA locus, with DRB1 the most and HLA-C the fewest.

The specimen sequenced was PBMCs. The J gene is TRBJ2-7, the V gene TRBV9; D is unclear. The clonotype originates from a woman aged 18 to 35 in good health and CMV-seronegative. The CDR3 reads CASSPASGSYEQYF. The CDR3 nucleotides read TGTGCCAGCAGCCCCGCTAGTGGCTCCTACGAGCAGTACTTC.